Sequencing of this T cell receptor beta chain was carried out in a study of T cells in Graves' hyperthyroidism and ophthalmopathy. Study-level background: The initial diagnosis was the point when peripheral blood was collected, ahead of any treatment.

There are a few counts of this clonotype. This CDR3 is 11 amino acids long. Trimming took off 0 bases at V and 11 bases at J, with 9 bases between the two ends. The germline gives CDR1 DFQATT, CDR2 SNEGSKA (reference sequence). Newly diagnosed hyperthyroidism patients aged 18 to 65 years had disease lasting under 2 months. PBMCs stemmed from under 11 ml fresh peripheral blood. RNA transcripts served as the template for amplifying TCR beta CDR3 regions. TCR CDR3 underwent first-round RT-PCR with the HTBI primer set. TCRdb processed the multiplex PCR reads anew with MiXCR; each CDR3 protein has one entry. The sample records approximately 590,000 distinct CDR3 sequences, 15% to 17% being singletons.

The V and J genes are TRBV20-1 and TRBJ2-3; D uncertain. The TCR was taken from a woman aged 30 to 39 with Graves' hyperthyroidism. Sequencing used blood. The CDR3 DNA is TGCAGTGCTAGAGAGAGAGTCGGGCAGTATTTT. It specifies CSARERVGQYF.